A single sample is the source of the 8 T cell receptor beta chains below, sequenced in a study of T cell responses to AZD1222 COVID-19 vaccine. Data came from immunoSEQ multiplex PCR; TCRdb stores just in-frame clones and leaves some out. The sample has about 100,000 clones; roughly 90% are singletons. The source material was peripheral blood, sampled on day 0 of AZD1222 vaccination. These receptors were obtained from an adult in good health.

V and J are TRBV4-1 and TRBJ1-5; unclear D gene. This CDR3 has 14 amino acids. The germline CDR1 and CDR2 sequences are MGHRA and YSYEKL. V dropped 5 bases and J dropped 2 bases, with 10 bases sitting between them. In nucleotides, the CDR3 is TGCGCCAGCAGCTTGCGGCAGGGCAATCAGCCCCAGCATTTT. It is translated as CASSLRQGNQPQHF.

This clone came up a few times. Here the CDR3 DNA reads TGTGCCAGTAGTGCGTTTGGGACAGCGTATCAGCCCCAGCATTTT. As protein: CASSAFGTAYQPQHF. The V call is TRBV19, the J call TRBJ1-5, with TRBD1 matching over 7 bases. Germline values: CDR1 LNHDA, CDR2 SQIVND (reference sequence). The J segment lost 5 bases and the V segment lost 5 bases, leaving 9 bases of the junction unmatched. CDR3 length: 15 residues.

This clone has a handful of counts. The V gene is TRBV3-1 (or the pseudogene TRBV3-2), the J gene TRBJ1-5; 8 nucleotides match TRBD1. The CDR3 totals 15 residues. Germline CDR1 reads LGHDT; CDR2 reads YNNKEL (reference sequence). V trimming: 1 base; J trimming: 1 base; junction bases outside the gene matches: 0. CDR3 sequence reads: CASSQGTGSNQPQHF. DNA of the CDR3: TGTGCCAGCAGCCAAGGGACAGGGAGCAATCAGCCCCAGCATTTT.

This clone was picked up a small number of times. This rearrangement joins TRBV3-1 (or the pseudogene TRBV3-2) to TRBJ2-2, with 10 bases aligning to TRBD2. Germline V gene sequence: CDR1 LGHDT, CDR2 YNNKEL (reference sequence). This CDR3 has 19 residues. Trimming cost V 0 bases and J 6 bases; bases outside gene matches: 13. CDR3 region: CASSQEGPSGLARPGELFF. CDR3 in DNA: TGTGCCAGCAGCCAAGAGGGACCGTCGGGACTAGCGCGCCCCGGGGAGCTGTTTTTT.

This chain uses TRBV30 with TRBJ1-3, with 8 bases identical to TRBD1. V lost 0 bases and J lost 0; bases outside the gene matches: 16. Germline V gives CDR1 GTSNPN, CDR2 SVGIG (reference sequence). The CDR3 spans 20 residues. The CDR3: CAWSVQPRGQVPRSGNTIYF. In nucleotides, the CDR3 is TGTGCCTGGAGTGTTCAACCGAGGGGACAGGTCCCCCGCTCTGGAAACACCATATATTTT.

This chain links TRBV28 with TRBJ1-2, with 7 bases lining up with TRBD1. Unmatched junction bases numbered 8, after V lost 8 bases and J lost 5 bases. The CDR3 covers 13 residues. The germline gives CDR1 MDHEN, CDR2 SYDVKM. In DNA, the CDR3 is TGTGCCAGCCAAATGACAGGGTTTTATGGCTACACCTTC. The encoded protein is CASQMTGFYGYTF.

V gene TRBV6-5 combines with J gene TRBJ1-5; no firm D call. The germline V gene encodes CDR1 MNHEY and CDR2 SVGAGI. V was cut by 7 bases and J by 1 base, with 14 bases left in between. CDR3 length equals 15 residues. The CDR3 DNA sequence: TGTGCCAGCACGGGCAGCCTTGCAAGCAATCAGCCCCAGCATTTT. The encoded protein is CASTGSLASNQPQHF.

The chain has TRBV5-4 and TRBJ1-2; 8 positions match TRBD1. V gave up 4 bases and J gave up 3 bases; unmatched junction bases: 5. Germline values: CDR1 SGHNT, CDR2 YYREEE (reference sequence). The CDR3 extends over 14 amino acids. The CDR3 region has the DNA TGTGCCAGCAGCGCCGGGACAGGAGACTATGGCTACACCTTC. Amino acids: CASSAGTGDYGYTF.